These T cell receptor beta chains were read from a single sample in a study of beta chain features in type 1 diabetes. Data came from immunoSEQ multiplex PCR; TCRdb stores just in-frame clones and leaves some out. The profile shows over 650,000 clones, around 15% of them singletons. Material: naive CD4+ T cells from blood. These TCRs come from a man in his late teens or twenties with type 1 diabetes. Each CDR3 is given without its conserved first and last residue. Fields, in order: V gene, J gene, CDR3 protein.

v_call: TRBV23-1
j_call: TRBJ2-3
cdr3_aa: ASRRPEGTDTQY

v_call: TRBV6-4
j_call: TRBJ2-1
cdr3_aa: ASSEWIVVRNEQF

v_call: TRBV7-9
j_call: TRBJ2-5
cdr3_aa: ASRNRETQY

v_call: TRBV18
j_call: TRBJ2-3
cdr3_aa: ASSPIAGASTDTQY

v_call: TRBV4-2
j_call: TRBJ2-2
cdr3_aa: ASSQDRKAEGGELF

v_call: TRBV28
j_call: TRBJ2-4
cdr3_aa: ASRGPRGVNIQY

v_call: TRBV5-1
j_call: TRBJ2-5
cdr3_aa: ASSLRTGQGTQY

v_call: TRBV6-5
j_call: TRBJ1-2
cdr3_aa: ASRLSRLDGYT

v_call: TRBV9
j_call: TRBJ1-3
cdr3_aa: ASSKQGLGNTIY

v_call: TRBV7-3
j_call: TRBJ2-1
cdr3_aa: ASSLRGDPQVDEQF

v_call: TRBV25-1
j_call: TRBJ1-6
cdr3_aa: ASTEWEGSPLH

v_call: TRBV7-3
j_call: TRBJ2-3
cdr3_aa: ASSFGRVGTDTQY

v_call: TRBV5-4
j_call: TRBJ1-4
cdr3_aa: ASSPAPDEKLF

v_call: TRBV7-9
j_call: TRBJ1-2
cdr3_aa: ASSPVGLYTYGYT

v_call: TRBV29-1
j_call: TRBJ2-5
cdr3_aa: SVPGGETQY

v_call: TRBV7-2
j_call: TRBJ2-1
cdr3_aa: ASSLIAVSYNEQF

v_call: TRBV11-2
j_call: TRBJ2-4
cdr3_aa: ASSLRGTGEAIQY

v_call: TRBV6-1
j_call: TRBJ1-1
cdr3_aa: ASRNRGDTEAF

v_call: TRBV29-1
j_call: TRBJ2-7
cdr3_aa: SVSGSAAGYEQY

v_call: TRBV5-1
j_call: TRBJ1-4
cdr3_aa: ASSSESGRLNEKLF

v_call: TRBV7-6
j_call: TRBJ2-6
cdr3_aa: ASSSREGRSGANVLT

v_call: TRBV7-9
j_call: TRBJ2-7
cdr3_aa: ASSLGLAGGHEQY

v_call: TRBV5-1
j_call: TRBJ2-7
cdr3_aa: ASTRTGINEQC

v_call: TRBV7-9
j_call: TRBJ1-5
cdr3_aa: ASSPTGNQPQH

v_call: TRBV25-1
j_call: TRBJ2-1
cdr3_aa: ASTDISSYNEQF

v_call: TRBV19
j_call: TRBJ2-3
cdr3_aa: ASNGREADTQY

v_call: TRBV29-1
j_call: TRBJ2-7
cdr3_aa: SVSRGGGYEQY

v_call: TRBV7-9
j_call: TRBJ1-2
cdr3_aa: ASSPPFGNYGYT

v_call: TRBV7-9
j_call: TRBJ1-2
cdr3_aa: ASSSRLAGGVSYGYT

v_call: TRBV28
j_call: TRBJ1-1
cdr3_aa: ASSDRTEAF

v_call: TRBV6-5
j_call: TRBJ1-2
cdr3_aa: ASSYYRGSVYGYT

v_call: TRBV28
j_call: TRBJ2-7
cdr3_aa: ASSLGQYSYEQY

v_call: TRBV7-2
j_call: TRBJ1-1
cdr3_aa: ASSLVGGFGTEAF

v_call: TRBV30
j_call: TRBJ1-3
cdr3_aa: AWRPGISGNTIY

v_call: TRBV29-1
j_call: TRBJ2-6
cdr3_aa: SVVRAGANVLT

v_call: TRBV7-9
j_call: TRBJ2-5
cdr3_aa: ASSSGTGPETQY

v_call: TRBV18
j_call: TRBJ1-2
cdr3_aa: ASSPDGNYGYT

v_call: TRBV28
j_call: TRBJ2-3
cdr3_aa: ASSPGVTQY

v_call: TRBV2
j_call: TRBJ1-2
cdr3_aa: AHSRDSADGYT

v_call: TRBV30
j_call: TRBJ1-5
cdr3_aa: ACDRDGSQPQH

v_call: TRBV15
j_call: TRBJ1-5
cdr3_aa: ATSRDPRGLGNQPQH

v_call: TRBV4-1
j_call: TRBJ2-3
cdr3_aa: ASSQVTATDTQY